A selection of T cell receptor beta chains follows, all from one sample in a study of blood T cell repertoires in COVID-19. Method: immunoSEQ multiplex PCR; TCRdb's copy keeps in-frame clones and lacks some. There are roughly 70,000 clones in the sample; 89% occur only once, and 8.9% lies in the top ten. Sequenced input: peripheral blood. The receptor source for this set is a man aged 80 or over with acute or convalescent COVID-19. Both conserved end residues are part of each CDR3. A D gene is named only where the DNA matches it firmly.

V gene	J gene	D gene	CDR3 protein	CDR3 DNA
TRBV18	TRBJ2-1	TRBD2	CASSPGLEGEQFF	TGTGCCAGCTCACCGGGACTAGAGGGCGAGCAGTTCTTC
TRBV9	TRBJ1-4	.	CASSSRGTGKGEKLFF	TGTGCCAGCAGCTCGAGGGGCACAGGGAAAGGAGAAAAACTGTTTTTT
TRBV29-1	TRBJ2-3	TRBD2	CSVLAGGQNTQYF	TGCAGCGTCCTAGCGGGAGGGCAAAATACGCAGTATTTT
TRBV15	TRBJ1-4	TRBD1	CATSSGRQGDEKLFF	TGTGCCACCAGCTCGGGTAGGCAGGGGGATGAAAAACTGTTTTTT
TRBV10-2	TRBJ2-6	TRBD1	CASTPIDRAGANVLTF	TGCGCCAGCACCCCGATCGACAGGGCTGGGGCCAACGTCCTGACTTTC
TRBV19	TRBJ1-1	TRBD1	CASRDRVHGNTEAFF	TGTGCCAGTCGTGACAGGGTCCACGGGAACACTGAAGCTTTCTTT
TRBV5-1	TRBJ2-7	.	CASSLGGREQYF	TGCGCCAGCAGCTTGGGGGGGCGCGAGCAGTACTTC
TRBV10-2	TRBJ1-5	.	CASSESGGDQPQHF	TGCGCCAGCAGTGAGTCGGGAGGGGATCAGCCCCAGCATTTT
TRBV5-4	TRBJ1-2	TRBD1	CASSLSRSQGAYGYTF	TGTGCCAGCAGCTTGAGTCGGTCACAGGGGGCCTATGGCTACACCTTC
TRBV10-1	TRBJ2-3	.	CASSESPAYTDTQYF	TGCGCCAGCAGTGAGTCTCCAGCGTACACAGATACGCAGTATTTT
TRBV6-2/TRBV6-3	TRBJ1-2	.	CASSSQGYGYTF	TGTGCCAGCAGCTCCCAGGGCTATGGCTACACCTTC
TRBV7-9	TRBJ1-6	.	CASSHEGADSPLHF	TGTGCCAGCAGCCACGAAGGGGCGGATTCACCCCTCCACTTT
TRBV12-3/TRBV12-4	TRBJ2-1	TRBD1	CASRSTGGVVPFF	TGTGCCAGCAGATCGACAGGGGGGGTAGTACCGTTCTTC
TRBV7-7	TRBJ1-1	.	CASSLLGSPGNTEAFF	TGTGCTAGCAGCTTACTGGGTTCTCCAGGGAACACTGAAGCTTTCTTT
TRBV19	TRBJ1-2	TRBD1	CASSIRGPGNYGYTF	TGTGCCAGTAGTATCAGGGGGCCAGGCAACTATGGCTACACCTTC
TRBV7-2	TRBJ2-1	TRBD1	CAGSQGQGTYNEQFF	TGTGCCGGCAGCCAGGGACAGGGGACCTACAATGAGCAGTTCTTC
TRBV5-1	TRBJ1-3	.	CASSLDFSGNTIYF	TGCGCCAGCAGCTTGGACTTCTCTGGAAACACCATATATTTT
TRBV18	TRBJ1-1	.	CASSPARGQNTEAFF	TGTGCCAGCTCACCGGCGCGGGGTCAGAACACTGAAGCTTTCTTT
TRBV7-3	TRBJ2-2	.	CASSLNPLRSTGELFF	TGTGCCAGCAGCTTAAATCCCCTCCGGAGCACCGGGGAGCTGTTTTTT